The present entry profiles one T cell receptor beta chain with its context. The CDR3 length is 12 residues. V was clipped by 7 bases and J by 7 bases, with 13 bases between them. Germline CDR1 SQVTM, CDR2 ANQGSEA. This sample is part of a study of response to subunit inactivated influenza vaccine. TCRdb reprocessed the RT-PCR reads via MiXCR and lists one record per CDR3 protein. The sample carries about 520,000 distinct CDR3 sequences, approximately 7.7% recorded once. The gene calls are TRBV29-1 and TRBJ2-2; D is undetermined. This clonotype was sampled from a man aged 50-75 years who received an inactivated influenza vaccine. The sample in question was PBMCs from blood, obtained less than 30 months after vaccination. The CDR3 loop is CSAKFGGGELFF. CDR3 DNA sequence: TGCAGCGCCAAATTCGGCGGCGGGGAGCTGTTTTTT.